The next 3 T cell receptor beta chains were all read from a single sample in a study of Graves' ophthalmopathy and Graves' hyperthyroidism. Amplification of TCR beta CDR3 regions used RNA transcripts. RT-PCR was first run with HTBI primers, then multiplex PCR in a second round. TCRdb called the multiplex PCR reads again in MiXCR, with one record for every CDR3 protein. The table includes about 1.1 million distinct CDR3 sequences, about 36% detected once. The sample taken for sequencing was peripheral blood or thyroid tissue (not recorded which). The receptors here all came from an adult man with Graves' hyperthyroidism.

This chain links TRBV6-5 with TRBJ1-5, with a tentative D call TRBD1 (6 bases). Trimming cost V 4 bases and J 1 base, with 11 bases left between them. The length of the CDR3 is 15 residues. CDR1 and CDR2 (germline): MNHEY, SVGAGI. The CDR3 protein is CASSSATGSNQPQHF. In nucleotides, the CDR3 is TGTGCCAGCAGTTCCGCAACAGGGAGCAATCAGCCCCAGCATTTT.

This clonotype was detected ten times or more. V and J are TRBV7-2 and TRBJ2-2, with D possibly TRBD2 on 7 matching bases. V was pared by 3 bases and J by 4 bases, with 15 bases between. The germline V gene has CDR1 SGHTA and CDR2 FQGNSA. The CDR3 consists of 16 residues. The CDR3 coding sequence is TGTGCCAGCAGCTTTCTGCGGGGGCCGGGCACCGGGGAGCTGTTTTTT. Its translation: CASSFLRGPGTGELFF.

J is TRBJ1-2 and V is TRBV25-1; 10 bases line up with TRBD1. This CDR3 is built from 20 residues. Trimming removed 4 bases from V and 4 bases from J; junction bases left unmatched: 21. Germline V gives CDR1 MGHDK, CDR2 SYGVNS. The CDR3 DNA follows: TGTGCCAGCAGTGCAAATCCCCCGTCCGGGACAGGGGCGCAGAGCTATGGCTACACCTTC. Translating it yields CASSANPPSGTGAQSYGYTF.